A single T cell receptor beta chain is shown here with its context. The data were taken from a study of cytomegalovirus exposure and HLA in healthy donors. In germline, CDR1 is SNHLY, CDR2 FYNNEI. The CDR3 spans 15 residues. V lost 2 bases and J lost 2, with 10 bases in between. A multiplex PCR was run with 60 Vbeta primers and 13 Jbeta primers. Produced via immunoSEQ multiplex PCR; TCRdb's table is partial and in-frame only. The table includes around 120,000 clones, 75% to 90% detected once. Specimen: PBMCs. This rearrangement joins TRBV2 to TRBJ1-3; D possibly corresponds to TRBD1 (5 bases). This TCR was recovered from a man younger than 40 in good health and CMV-seronegative. The CDR3 loop is CASSEPSQAGNTIYF. The CDR3 region has the DNA TGTGCCAGCAGTGAACCCTCACAGGCTGGAAACACCATATATTTT.